These T cell receptor beta chains were read from a single sample in a study of T cell repertoires in cytomegalovirus infection. A single record per CDR3 protein comes from TCRdb applying MiXCR to the reads. The sample consists of 350,000 to 500,000 distinct CDR3 sequences, approximately 33% of them appearing once. Specimen: PBMCs. These receptors were taken from a human donor in good health (CMV status not recorded). Some clones in this sample may be carry-over from other donors' samples. CDR3s include the opening cysteine and the closing phenylalanine or tryptophan. The size of a clone is reported for some rows only, either as once, few or many, or as a class for expanded clones.

>TRBJ1-5|TRBV5-6|16|NA
CASSLTTGLSNQPQHF
>TRBJ2-1|TRBV28|13|many
CASSFSDRDEQFF
>TRBJ1-2|TRBV27|15|NA
CASSFYSVGGYGYTF
>TRBJ1-1|TRBV6-1|15|many
CASSEVEGAWTEAFF
>TRBJ2-7|TRBV28|14|NA
CASRVTGADYEQYF
>TRBJ1-6|TRBV6-5|18|NA
CASSYSRAGGVSNSPLHF
>TRBJ2-6|TRBV6-1|18|few
CASSPWGQGAPGANVLTF
>TRBJ1-6|TRBV14|14|NA
CASSQQDRASPLNF
>TRBJ2-5|TRBV7-2|15|few
CASSPGTGSPKTQYF
>TRBJ1-1|TRBV15|14|NA
CATSRDGVSTEAFF
>TRBJ1-1|TRBV7-6|13|many
CASSLSSKTEAFF
>TRBJ2-1|TRBV6-1|16|NA
CASSRAGGGDYNEQFF
>TRBJ2-3|TRBV7-9|16|few
CASSSRTYPVRDTQYF
>TRBJ2-7|TRBV6-6|13|once
CATEGQSSYEPYF
>TRBJ2-5|TRBV7-2|13|many
CASSPPGEETQYF
>TRBJ1-4|TRBV11-2|14|many
CASSLTGRVEKLFF
>TRBJ2-3|TRBV7-2|18|many
CASSPAGVADHSTDTQYF
>TRBJ2-2|TRBV7-2|13|many
CASSPAGTGELFF
>TRBJ2-3|TRBV3-1|11|NA
CASSQEHTQYF
>TRBJ1-4|TRBV12-3/TRBV12-4|15|once
CASSRWTGADSELFF
>TRBJ2-7|TRBV28|17|few
CASSLAARAGGGYEQYF
>TRBJ1-2|TRBV6-5|14|NA
CASSGTLANYGYTF
>TRBJ2-5|TRBV4-1|15|NA
CASSPLTSGGETQYF
>TRBJ2-1|TRBV6-2/TRBV6-3|16|NA
CASYRTQAGGYNEQFF
>TRBJ1-6|TRBV12-5|16|NA
CASGTDRVPNNSPLNF
>TRBJ1-2|TRBV7-1|15|NA
CASSPRDSRNYGYTF
>TRBJ1-4|TRBV10-3|16|few
CAISESIKTVNEKLFF
>TRBJ1-1|TRBV6-5|15|once
CASSFGSGGNTEAFF
>TRBJ2-3|TRBV12-3/TRBV12-4|16|many
CASSFGSRFNPDTQYF
>TRBJ2-7|TRBV2|15|once
CASSESWQGSYEQYF
>TRBJ1-3|TRBV6-5|18|NA
CASSLTTGFLSSGNTIYF
>TRBJ2-3|TRBV4-3|14|NA
CASSGDSYTDTQYF
>TRBJ2-1|TRBV29-1|11|NA
CSVDRYNEQFF
>TRBJ2-3|TRBV5-6|18|NA
CASSLAAGGIIGTDTQYF
>TRBJ2-1|TRBV6-5|17|NA
CASSPIILAGGQDEQFF
>TRBJ2-3|TRBV24-1|16|NA
CATSYYRTGGTDTQYF
>TRBJ2-7|TRBV7-2|15|many
CASSPRQGPSYEQYF
>TRBJ2-7|TRBV15|17|NA
CATSRDPGLLEGYEQYF
>TRBJ1-2|TRBV7-9|15|NA
CASSLVSQSGYGYTF
>TRBJ1-1|TRBV19|11|many
CASKRGTEAFF
>TRBJ2-3|TRBV7-6|15|NA
CASSSLSGGTDTQYF
>TRBJ1-5|TRBV6-5|15|many
CASSHDRGSNQPQHF
>TRBJ1-4|TRBV7-2|14|many
CASSLDRTNEKLFF
>TRBJ2-5|TRBV7-9|13|many
CASSFRPEETQYF
>TRBJ2-4|TRBV7-8|17|many
CASSPRWAGEVQPIQYF
>TRBJ2-5|TRBV6-2/TRBV6-3|15|many
CASSISRGTKETQYF
>TRBJ1-5|TRBV19|15|few
CASSMSQDSNQPQHF
>TRBJ1-6|TRBV20-1|15|few
CSARDGERGAAPLHF
>TRBJ1-4|TRBV7-9|15|few
CASSPATDRDEKLFF
>TRBJ1-1|TRBV24-1|15|NA
CATSEAGTGNTEAFF
>TRBJ2-1|TRBV7-8|16|many
CASRLLSGSPHNEQFF
>TRBJ2-5|TRBV7-8|13|many
CASSHNLGETQYF
>TRBJ2-3|TRBV14|13|once
CASSQLGADTQYF
>TRBJ2-3|TRBV4-1|16|NA
CASSQESGLAGQTQYF